Following are 6 T cell receptor beta chains from one sample sequenced in a study of blood T cell repertoires in COVID-19. TCRdb keeps only in-frame clones here, not all; method: immunoSEQ multiplex PCR. The data show approximately 94,000 clones, 85% seen once. Sequenced input: peripheral blood. The receptors originated from a human donor in a cohort sampled during active COVID-19.

The chain recombines TRBV5-1 with TRBJ2-6; TRBD1 is a possible D gene (6 bases). The germline V gene has CDR1 SGHRS and CDR2 YFSETQ. The CDR3 covers 15 residues. Between the trimmed V and J ends, which lost 4 bases and 4 bases, there was a span of 12 bases. The CDR3 DNA follows: TGCGCCAGCAGCCTGCCAGGGGCAGGGGCCAACGTCCTGACTTTC. Amino acid sequence: CASSLPGAGANVLTF.

This clone has a single count. The chain uses TRBV6-5 and TRBJ1-5; 8 bases agree with TRBD1. There are 13 residues in the CDR3. The germline CDR1 and CDR2 sequences are MNHEY and SVGAGI. V shed 6 bases, J shed 6 bases, and the junction held 4 bases outside the gene matches. The CDR3 nucleotides are TGTGCCAGCAGAGCGGACAGGGTTCAGCCCCAGCATTTT. It yields the protein CASRADRVQPQHF.

V is TRBV30 and J is TRBJ1-3, with a weak D call TRBD1 (6 bases). V was pared by 7 bases and J by 4 bases, with 17 bases between. This CDR3 is built from 14 residues. Germline V lookup: CDR1 GTSNPN, CDR2 SVGIG (reference sequence). The CDR3 bases are TGTGCCTCTAACCGGGACAAAGGGGGAAACACCATATATTTT. This gives the protein CASNRDKGGNTIYF.

The V call is TRBV5-4, the J call TRBJ2-3; 7 bases are a match to TRBD1. V lost 4 bases to trimming and J lost 6 bases; unmatched junction nucleotides: 11. Germline V lookup: CDR1 SGHNT, CDR2 YYREEE (reference sequence). The length of the CDR3 is 15 residues. The CDR3 here is CASSQTGMVGDTQYF. In DNA, the CDR3 is TGTGCCAGCAGCCAGACAGGGATGGTTGGTGATACGCAGTATTTT.

This clone was recorded once. The chain employs TRBV6-2 or TRBV6-3 and TRBJ1-2; D gene ambiguous. Trimming shortened V by 6 bases and J by 7 bases, and 18 bases separated the two germline ends. CDR1 is MNHEY, CDR2 SVGEGT, per germline. This CDR3 comprises 14 residues. DNA for the CDR3: TGTGCCAGCAGCCGCACTAACAAGGAGGGTGGCTACACCTTC. It is translated as CASSRTNKEGGYTF.

V gene TRBV18 combines with J gene TRBJ2-2, with TRBD2 as a possible D gene (6 bases). Looked up from germline, CDR1 is KGHSH and CDR2 is LQKENI. Trimming cost V 2 bases and J 7 bases, with 23 bases left between them. This CDR3 has 18 amino acids. The CDR3 spells CASSPVSAGQIPGGELFF. The CDR3 DNA reads as TGTGCCAGCTCACCAGTCTCCGCGGGGCAGATCCCCGGCGGGGAGCTGTTTTTT. Looking up the rest from reference TRBV18 and TRBJ2-2 gives the full variable domain: NAGVMQNPRHLVRRRGQEARLRCSPMKGHSHVYWYRQLPEEGLKFMVYLQKENIIDESGMPKERFSAEFPKEGPSILRIQQVVRGDSAAYFCASSPVSAGQIPGGELFFGEGSRLTVL.